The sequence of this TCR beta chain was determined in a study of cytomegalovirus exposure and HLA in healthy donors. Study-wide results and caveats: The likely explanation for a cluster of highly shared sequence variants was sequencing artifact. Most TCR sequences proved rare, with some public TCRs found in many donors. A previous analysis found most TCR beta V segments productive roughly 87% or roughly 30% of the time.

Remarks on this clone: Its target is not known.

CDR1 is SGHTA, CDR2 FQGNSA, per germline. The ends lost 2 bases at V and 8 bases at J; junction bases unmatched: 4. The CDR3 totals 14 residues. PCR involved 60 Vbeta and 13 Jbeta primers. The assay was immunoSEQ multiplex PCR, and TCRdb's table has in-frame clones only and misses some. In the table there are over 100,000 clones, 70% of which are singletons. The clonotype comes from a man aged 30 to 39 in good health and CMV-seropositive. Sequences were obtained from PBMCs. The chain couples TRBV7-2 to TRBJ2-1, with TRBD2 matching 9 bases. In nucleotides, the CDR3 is TGTGCCAGCAGCTTAAGCGGCGGGAGGGATGAGCAGTTCTTC. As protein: CASSLSGGRDEQFF. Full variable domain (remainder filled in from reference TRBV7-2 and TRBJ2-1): GAGVSQSPSNKVTEKGKDVELRCDPISGHTALYWYRQSLGQGLEFLIYFQGNSAPDKSGLPSDRFSAERTGGSVSTLTIQRTQQEDSAVYLCASSLSGGRDEQFFGPGTRLTVL.